This T cell receptor beta chain was sequenced for a study of blood T cells in healthy people across ages. Germline V CDR1 and CDR2: SQVTM, ANQGSEA. This CDR3 region has 15 residues. With V trimmed by 5 bases and J by 1 base, 6 bases remained unmatched. Through a sample-barcoded 5' primer and a J-beta primer mix, a second PCR was run for roughly 6 to 11 cycles. Each CDR3 protein is one row after TCRdb ran MiXCR on the 5' RACE reads. The data contain 450,000 to 650,000 distinct CDR3 sequences, under 30% of them seen just once; the ten biggest clones take up 8.7%. The amount of total RNA extracted per sample was at least 5.5 micrograms. This sample was shared with a second study, whose subject was T cells of mothers and their children. That work contributes: Around 3 million TCR beta reads per child versus over 8 million per mother. Biologically related mothers and children overlapped slightly more than unrelated pairs, a non-significant difference.

The TCR originated in a boy aged 5-17 years in good health. Sequenced: blood. This chain links TRBV29-1 with TRBJ2-2, with 8 bases lining up with TRBD2. CDR3 DNA sequence: TGCAGCGTTCAAGGACTAGCCGGGAACACCGGGGAGCTGTTTTTT. Its protein product is CSVQGLAGNTGELFF.